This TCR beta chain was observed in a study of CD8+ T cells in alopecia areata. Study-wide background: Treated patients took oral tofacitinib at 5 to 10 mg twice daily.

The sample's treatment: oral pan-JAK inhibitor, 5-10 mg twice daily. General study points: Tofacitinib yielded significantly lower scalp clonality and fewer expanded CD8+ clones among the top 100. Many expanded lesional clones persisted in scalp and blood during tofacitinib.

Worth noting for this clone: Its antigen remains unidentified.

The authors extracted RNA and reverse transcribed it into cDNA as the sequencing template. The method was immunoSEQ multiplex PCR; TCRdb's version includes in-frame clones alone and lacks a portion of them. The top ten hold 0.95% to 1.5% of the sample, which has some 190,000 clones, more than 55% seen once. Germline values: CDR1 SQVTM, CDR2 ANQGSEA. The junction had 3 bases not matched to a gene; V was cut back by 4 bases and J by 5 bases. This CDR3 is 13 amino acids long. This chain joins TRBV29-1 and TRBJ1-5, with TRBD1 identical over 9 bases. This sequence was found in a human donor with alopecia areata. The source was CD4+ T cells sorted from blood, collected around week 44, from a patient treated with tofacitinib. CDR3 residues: CSVGDRDDQPQHF. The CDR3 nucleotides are TGCAGCGTTGGGGACAGGGACGATCAGCCCCAGCATTTT.